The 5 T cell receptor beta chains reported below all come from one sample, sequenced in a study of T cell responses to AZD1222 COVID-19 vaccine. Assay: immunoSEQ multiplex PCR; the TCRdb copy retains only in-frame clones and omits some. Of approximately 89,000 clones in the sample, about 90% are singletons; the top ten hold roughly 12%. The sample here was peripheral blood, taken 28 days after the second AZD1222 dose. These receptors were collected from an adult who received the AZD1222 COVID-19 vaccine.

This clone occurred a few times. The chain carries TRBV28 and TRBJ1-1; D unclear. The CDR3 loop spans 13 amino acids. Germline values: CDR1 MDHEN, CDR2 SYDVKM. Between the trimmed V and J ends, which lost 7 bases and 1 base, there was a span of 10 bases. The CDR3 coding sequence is TGTGCCAGCAACGCAGACCCGAACACTGAAGCTTTCTTT. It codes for CASNADPNTEAFF. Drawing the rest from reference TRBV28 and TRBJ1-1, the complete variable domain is DVKVTQSSRYLVKRTGEKVFLECVQDMDHENMFWYRQDPGLGLRLIYFSYDVKMKEKGDIPEGYSVSREKKERFSLILESASTNQTSMYLCASNADPNTEAFFGQGTRLTVV.

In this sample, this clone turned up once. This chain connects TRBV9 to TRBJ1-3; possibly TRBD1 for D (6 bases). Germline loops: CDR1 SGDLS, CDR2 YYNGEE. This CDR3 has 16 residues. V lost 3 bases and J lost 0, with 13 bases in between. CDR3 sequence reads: CASSEGGPFSGNTIYF. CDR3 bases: TGTGCCAGCAGCGAGGGGGGACCATTCTCTGGAAACACCATATATTTT.

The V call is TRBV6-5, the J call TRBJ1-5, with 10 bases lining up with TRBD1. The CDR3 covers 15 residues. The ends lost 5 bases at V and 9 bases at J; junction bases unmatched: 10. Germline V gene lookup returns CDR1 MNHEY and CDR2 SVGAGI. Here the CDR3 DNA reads TGTGCCAGCAGTAGGACAGGGGGGGCGTTAGGGCCCCAGCATTTT. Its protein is CASSRTGGALGPQHF.

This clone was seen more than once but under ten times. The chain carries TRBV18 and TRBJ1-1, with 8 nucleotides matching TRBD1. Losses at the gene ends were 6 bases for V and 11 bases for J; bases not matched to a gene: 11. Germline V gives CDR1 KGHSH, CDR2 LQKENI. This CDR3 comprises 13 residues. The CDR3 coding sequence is TGTGCCAGCTCCCCAGGACAGGGCGAGGTGGCTTTCTTT. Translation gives CASSPGQGEVAFF.

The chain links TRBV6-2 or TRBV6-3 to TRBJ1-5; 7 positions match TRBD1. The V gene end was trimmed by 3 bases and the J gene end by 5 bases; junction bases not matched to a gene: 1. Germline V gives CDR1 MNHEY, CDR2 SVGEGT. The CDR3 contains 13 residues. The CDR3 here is CASSYQGDQPQHF. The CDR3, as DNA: TGTGCCAGCAGTTATCAGGGGGATCAGCCCCAGCATTTT.